This T cell receptor beta chain appears in the sequencing data of a study of identical twins. Using its own MiXCR run on the 5' RACE reads, TCRdb lists one record per CDR3 protein. The table shows 200,000 to 250,000 distinct CDR3 sequences, with under 10% occurring only once. CDR1 SGHTA and CDR2 FQGNSA come from the germline V gene. The germline V and J ends were trimmed by 0 bases and 7 bases, with 15 bases remaining between them. The CDR3 consists of 16 residues. The sample was also reused in another study, on yellow fever vaccine responses in identical twins.

The gene calls are TRBV7-2 and TRBJ1-4; D may be TRBD1 (5 bases). This TCR came from a woman under 30 in good health. Material: memory (CD45RO+) T cells sorted from blood. CDR3 DNA sequence: TGTGCCAGCAGCTTAGCGGGGGGAGGAGTTAGTGAAAAACTGTTTTTT. Its protein product is CASSLAGGGVSEKLFF. Complete variable domain (other parts from reference TRBV7-2 and TRBJ1-4): GAGVSQSPSNKVTEKGKDVELRCDPISGHTALYWYRQSLGQGLEFLIYFQGNSAPDKSGLPSDRFSAERTGGSVSTLTIQRTQQEDSAVYLCASSLAGGGVSEKLFFGSGTQLSVL.